The sequence of this T cell receptor beta chain was determined in a study of regulatory T cells in long-lasting Graves disease. There are many counts of this clonotype. Trimming took 1 base from V and 11 from J; bases not matched to a gene: 13. Germline CDR1 reads SEHNR; CDR2 reads FQNEAQ (reference sequence). The CDR3 spans 15 residues. Time point noted: newly diagnosed GD, antithyroid drugs for less than 3 months. RNA from PBMCs was the source of the TCR library. The authors diagnosed Graves' disease using American Thyroid Association guidelines. With iRepertoire HTBI primers and Arm-PCR of CDR3 regions, TCR beta libraries were built. TCRdb recomputed calls from the multiplex PCR reads with MiXCR, one row per CDR3 protein. The data show 300,000 to 400,000 distinct CDR3 sequences, with 16% seen just once and about 32% held by the top ten. This sample was shared with a second study, whose subject was T cells in Graves' hyperthyroidism and ophthalmopathy. That work states: Hyperthyroidism of Graves' type that showed no ophthalmopathy progression within 18 months was stable. Blood also held most thyroid clonotypes expanded beyond 0.001.

The chain joins TRBV7-9 to TRBJ1-1; 7 positions match TRBD1. Sample: peripheral blood mononuclear cells (PBMCs), taken at new diagnosis, from a patient treated with antithyroid drugs. The TCR comes from a man aged 40-49 years with Graves disease. CDR3 coding DNA: TGTGCCAGCAGCTTAGACGGGACAGACCCCGAACGCGCTTTCTTT. It specifies CASSLDGTDPERAFF.